This T cell receptor (beta chain) was identified during a study of human CD8 memory T cell subsets. Study-wide findings and caveats: Effector memory cells lacked the similarly high diversity that stem-like memory and precursor exhausted T cells had.

Per the germline V gene, CDR1 is GTSNPN and CDR2 is SVGIG (reference sequence). The CDR3 totals 13 residues. Regarding this clonotype: Its target is not known.

Libraries targeted TCR beta using 5' RACE with UMIs. TCRdb re-called the 5' RACE reads; one entry per CDR3 protein, DNA not given. The data show 5,000 to 6,000 distinct CDR3 sequences, and the top ten clones hold 18%. Duplicate 150,000-cell vials of sorted CD8+ T cells per subset supplied the RNA. The chain recombines TRBV30 with TRBJ1-1. Sequencing was performed on CD8+ T cells from PBMCs. The receptor was isolated from a human donor in good health. This chain's CDR3 is CAWSGLRKPEAFF.